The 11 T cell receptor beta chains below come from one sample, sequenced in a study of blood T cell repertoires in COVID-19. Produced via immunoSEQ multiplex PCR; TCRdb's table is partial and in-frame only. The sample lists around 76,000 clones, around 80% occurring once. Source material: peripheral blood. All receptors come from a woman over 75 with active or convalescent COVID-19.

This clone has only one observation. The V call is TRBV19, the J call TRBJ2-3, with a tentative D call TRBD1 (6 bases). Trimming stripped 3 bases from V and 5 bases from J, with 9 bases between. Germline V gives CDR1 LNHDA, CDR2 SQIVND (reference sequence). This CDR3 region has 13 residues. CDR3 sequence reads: CASSIQGGDTQYF. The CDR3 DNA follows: TGTGCCAGTAGTATCCAAGGGGGAGATACGCAGTATTTT.

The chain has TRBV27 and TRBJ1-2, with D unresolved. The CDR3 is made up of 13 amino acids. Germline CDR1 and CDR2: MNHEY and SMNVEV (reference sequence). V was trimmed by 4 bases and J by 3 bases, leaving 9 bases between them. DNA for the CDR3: TGTGCCAGCAGTTCCCGGGGAGACTATGGCTACACCTTC. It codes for CASSSRGDYGYTF.

The CDR3 region has the DNA TGTGCCAGCAGCCGATGTACCGGGACTAGCGGGGACCACAATGAGCAGTTCTTC. It codes for CASSRCTGTSGDHNEQFF. The rearrangement uses TRBV3-1 (or the pseudogene TRBV3-2) and TRBJ2-1; 13 nucleotides line up with TRBD2. The J segment lost 5 bases and the V segment lost 4 bases, leaving 11 bases of the junction unmatched. The CDR3 covers 18 residues. Germline CDR1 reads LGHDT; CDR2 reads YNNKEL (reference sequence).

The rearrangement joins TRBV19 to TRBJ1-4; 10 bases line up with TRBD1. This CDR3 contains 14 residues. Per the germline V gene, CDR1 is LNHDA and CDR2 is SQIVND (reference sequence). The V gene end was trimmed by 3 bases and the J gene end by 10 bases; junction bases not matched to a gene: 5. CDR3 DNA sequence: TGTGCCAGTAGTATCGGACAGGGGGTTGGAAAACTGTTTTTT. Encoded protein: CASSIGQGVGKLFF.

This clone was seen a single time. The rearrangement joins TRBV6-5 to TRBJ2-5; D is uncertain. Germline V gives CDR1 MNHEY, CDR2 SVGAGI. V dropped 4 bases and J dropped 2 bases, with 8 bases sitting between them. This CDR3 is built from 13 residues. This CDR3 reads CASSWQQQETQYF. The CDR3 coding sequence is TGTGCCAGCAGTTGGCAACAGCAAGAGACCCAGTACTTC.

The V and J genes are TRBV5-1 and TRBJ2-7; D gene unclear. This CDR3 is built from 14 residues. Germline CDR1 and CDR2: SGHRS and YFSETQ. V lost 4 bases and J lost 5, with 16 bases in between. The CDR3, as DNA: TGCGCCAGCAGCGGCCTGGCGGCGTCCCACGAGCAGTACTTC. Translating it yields CASSGLAASHEQYF.

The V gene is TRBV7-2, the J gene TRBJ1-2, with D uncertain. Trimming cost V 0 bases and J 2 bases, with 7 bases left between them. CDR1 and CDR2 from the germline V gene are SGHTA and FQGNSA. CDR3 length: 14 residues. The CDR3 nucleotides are TGTGCCAGCAGCTTAGCCCGCCAGAACTATGGCTACACCTTC. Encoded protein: CASSLARQNYGYTF.

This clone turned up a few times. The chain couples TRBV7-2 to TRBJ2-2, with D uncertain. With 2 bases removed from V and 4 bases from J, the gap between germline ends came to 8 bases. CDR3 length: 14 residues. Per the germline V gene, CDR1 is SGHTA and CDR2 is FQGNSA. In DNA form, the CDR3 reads TGTGCCAGCAGCTTATGGCTTCTCACCGGGGAGCTGTTTTTT. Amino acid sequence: CASSLWLLTGELFF.

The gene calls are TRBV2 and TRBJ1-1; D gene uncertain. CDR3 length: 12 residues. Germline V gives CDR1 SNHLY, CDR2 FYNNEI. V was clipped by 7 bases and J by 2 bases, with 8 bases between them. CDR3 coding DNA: TGTGCCAGCACCCGGGAAAACACTGAAGCTTTCTTT. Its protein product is CASTRENTEAFF.

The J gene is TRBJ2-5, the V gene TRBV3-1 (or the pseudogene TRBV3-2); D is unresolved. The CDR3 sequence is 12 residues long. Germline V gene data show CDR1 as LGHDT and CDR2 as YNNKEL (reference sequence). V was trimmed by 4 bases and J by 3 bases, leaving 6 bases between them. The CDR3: CASSLVEETQYF. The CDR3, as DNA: TGTGCCAGCAGCCTAGTGGAAGAGACCCAGTACTTC.

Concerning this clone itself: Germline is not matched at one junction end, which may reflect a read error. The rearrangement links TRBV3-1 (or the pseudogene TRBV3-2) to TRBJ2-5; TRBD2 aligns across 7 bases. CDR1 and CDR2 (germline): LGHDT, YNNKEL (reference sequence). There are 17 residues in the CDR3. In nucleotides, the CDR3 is TGTGCCAGCAGCCAAGACTCGCGGGGGAGCATCCAAGAGGCCCAGTACTTC. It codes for CASSQDSRGSIQEAQYF.